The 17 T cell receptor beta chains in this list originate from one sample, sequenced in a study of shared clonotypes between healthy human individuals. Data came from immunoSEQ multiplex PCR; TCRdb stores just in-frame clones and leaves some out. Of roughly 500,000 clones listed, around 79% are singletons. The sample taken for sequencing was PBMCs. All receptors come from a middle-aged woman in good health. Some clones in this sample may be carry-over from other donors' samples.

The DNA of the CDR3 is TGTGCCAGCAGTTTATTGGGCGGTGAGGGCGCAGATACGCAGTATTTT. The encoded protein is CASSLLGGEGADTQYF. This rearrangement joins TRBV28 to TRBJ2-3; possibly TRBD2 for D (5 bases). This CDR3 contains 16 residues. Germline CDR1 is MDHEN and CDR2 is SYDVKM. Trimming stripped 1 base from V and 4 bases from J, with 15 bases between.

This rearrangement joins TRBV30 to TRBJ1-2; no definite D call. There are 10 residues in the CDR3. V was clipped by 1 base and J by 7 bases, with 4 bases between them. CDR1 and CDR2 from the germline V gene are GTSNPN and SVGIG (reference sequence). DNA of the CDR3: TGTGCCTGGAGTGGGGGTGGCTACACCTTC. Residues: CAWSGGGYTF.

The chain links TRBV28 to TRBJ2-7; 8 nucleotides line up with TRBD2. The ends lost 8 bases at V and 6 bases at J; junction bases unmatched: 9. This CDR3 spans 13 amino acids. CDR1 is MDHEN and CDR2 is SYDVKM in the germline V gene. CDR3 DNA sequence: TGTGCCAGCCTGAAAGCGGGAGTTGGCGAGCAGTACTTC. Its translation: CASLKAGVGEQYF.

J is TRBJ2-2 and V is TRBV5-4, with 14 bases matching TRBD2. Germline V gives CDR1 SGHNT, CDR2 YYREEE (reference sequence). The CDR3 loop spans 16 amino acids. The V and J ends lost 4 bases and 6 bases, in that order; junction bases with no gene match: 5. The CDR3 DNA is TGTGCCAGCAGCACGGGACTAGCGGGAGCCCCCGGGGAGCTGTTTTTT. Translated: CASSTGLAGAPGELFF. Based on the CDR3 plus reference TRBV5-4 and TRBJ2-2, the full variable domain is ETGVTQSPTHLIKTRGQQVTLRCSSQSGHNTVSWYQQALGQGPQFIFQYYREEENGRGNFPPRFSGLQFPNYSSELNVNALELDDSALYLCASSTGLAGAPGELFFGEGSRLTVL.

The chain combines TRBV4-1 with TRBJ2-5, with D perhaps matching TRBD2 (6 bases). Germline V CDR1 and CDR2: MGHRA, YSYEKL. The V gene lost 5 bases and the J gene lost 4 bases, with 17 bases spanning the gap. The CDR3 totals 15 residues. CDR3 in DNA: TGCGCCAGCAGCTTGCTTGGGAGGTTAGGAGAGACCCAGTACTTC. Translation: CASSLLGRLGETQYF.

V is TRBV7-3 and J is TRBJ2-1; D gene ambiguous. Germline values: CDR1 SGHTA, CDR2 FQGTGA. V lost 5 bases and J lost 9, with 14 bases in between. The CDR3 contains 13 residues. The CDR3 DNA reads TGTGCCAGCAGCCCAGACCCTACCGTTGAGCAGTTCTTC. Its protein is CASSPDPTVEQFF.

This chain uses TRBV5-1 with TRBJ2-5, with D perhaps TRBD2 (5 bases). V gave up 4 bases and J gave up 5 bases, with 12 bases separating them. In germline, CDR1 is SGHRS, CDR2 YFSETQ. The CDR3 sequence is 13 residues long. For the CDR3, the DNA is TGCGCCAGCAGCACCGCTAGCACCGAGACCCAGTACTTC. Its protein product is CASSTASTETQYF.

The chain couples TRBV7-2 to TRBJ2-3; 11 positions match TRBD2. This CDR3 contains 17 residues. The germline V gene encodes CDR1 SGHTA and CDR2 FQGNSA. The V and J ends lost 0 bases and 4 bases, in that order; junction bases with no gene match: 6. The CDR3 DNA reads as TGTGCCAGCAGCTTAGCCCCTAGCGGGGGGCTCGCAGATACGCAGTATTTT. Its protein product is CASSLAPSGGLADTQYF. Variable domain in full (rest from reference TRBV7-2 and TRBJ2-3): GAGVSQSPSNKVTEKGKDVELRCDPISGHTALYWYRQSLGQGLEFLIYFQGNSAPDKSGLPSDRFSAERTGGSVSTLTIQRTQQEDSAVYLCASSLAPSGGLADTQYFGPGTRLTVL.

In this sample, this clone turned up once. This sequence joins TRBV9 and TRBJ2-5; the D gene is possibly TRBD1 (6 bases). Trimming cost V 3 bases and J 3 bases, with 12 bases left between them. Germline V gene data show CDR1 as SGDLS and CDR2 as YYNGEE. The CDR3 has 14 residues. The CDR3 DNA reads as TGTGCCAGCAGCGCAACAGGGTCCAAAGAGACCCAGTACTTC. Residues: CASSATGSKETQYF.

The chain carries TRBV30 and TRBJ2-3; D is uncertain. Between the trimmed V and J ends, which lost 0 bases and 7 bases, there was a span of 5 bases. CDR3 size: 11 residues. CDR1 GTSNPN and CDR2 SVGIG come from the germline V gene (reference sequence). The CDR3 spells CAWSVRYTQYF. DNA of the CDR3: TGTGCCTGGAGTGTACGATATACGCAGTATTTT.

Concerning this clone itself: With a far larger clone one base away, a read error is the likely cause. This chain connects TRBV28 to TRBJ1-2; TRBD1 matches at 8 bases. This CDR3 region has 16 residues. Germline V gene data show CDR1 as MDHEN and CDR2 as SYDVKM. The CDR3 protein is CANSLIPGGASNGYTF. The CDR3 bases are TGTGCCAACAGTTTAATTCCAGGGGGCGCAAGTAATGGCTACACCTTC.

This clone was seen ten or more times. CDR3 residues: CASSLGTGESGANVLTF. For the CDR3, the DNA is TGTGCCAGCAGCCTCGGGACAGGGGAAAGTGGGGCCAACGTCCTGACTTTC. This rearrangement joins TRBV4-2 to TRBJ2-6, with TRBD1 matching 10 bases. V was pared by 4 bases and J by 3 bases, with 6 bases of the junction left unmatched. The CDR3 length is 17 residues. CDR1 LGHNA and CDR2 YNFKEQ come from the germline V gene.

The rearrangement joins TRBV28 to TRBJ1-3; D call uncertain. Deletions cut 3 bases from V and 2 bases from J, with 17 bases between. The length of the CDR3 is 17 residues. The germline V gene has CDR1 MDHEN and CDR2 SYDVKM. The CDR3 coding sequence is TGTGCCAGCAGTTTCCCTAAGGTCGGGCGGCCTGGAAACACCATATATTTT. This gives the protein CASSFPKVGRPGNTIYF.

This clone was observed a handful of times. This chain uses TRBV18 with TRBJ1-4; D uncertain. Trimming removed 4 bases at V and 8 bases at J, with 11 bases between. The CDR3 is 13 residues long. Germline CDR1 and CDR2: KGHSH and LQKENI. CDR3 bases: TGTGCCAGCTCACAAGGACCTGGGGAAAAACTGTTTTTT. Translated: CASSQGPGEKLFF.

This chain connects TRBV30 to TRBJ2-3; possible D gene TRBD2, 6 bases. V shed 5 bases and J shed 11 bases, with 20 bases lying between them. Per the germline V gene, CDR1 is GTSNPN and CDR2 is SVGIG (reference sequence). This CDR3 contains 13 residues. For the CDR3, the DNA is TGTGCCTGGCGGCCCGTCGGAGGGATCGAGCAGTATTTT. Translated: CAWRPVGGIEQYF.

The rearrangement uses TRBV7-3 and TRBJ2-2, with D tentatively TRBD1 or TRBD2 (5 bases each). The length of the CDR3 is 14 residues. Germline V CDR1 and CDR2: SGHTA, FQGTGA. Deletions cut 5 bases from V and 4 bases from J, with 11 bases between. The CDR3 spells CASSEGTATGELFF. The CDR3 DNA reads TGTGCCAGCAGCGAAGGGACGGCCACCGGGGAGCTGTTTTTT.

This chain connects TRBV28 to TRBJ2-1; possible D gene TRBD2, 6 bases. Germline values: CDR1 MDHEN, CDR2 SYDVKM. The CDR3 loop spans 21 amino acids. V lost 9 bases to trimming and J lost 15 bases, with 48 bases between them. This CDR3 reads CASSGGLYHYFSGTSCGRAFF. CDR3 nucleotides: TGTGCCAGTTCAGGAGGTTTGTACCATTACTTTAGCGGAACTAGTTGTGGTCGGGCGTTCTTC.